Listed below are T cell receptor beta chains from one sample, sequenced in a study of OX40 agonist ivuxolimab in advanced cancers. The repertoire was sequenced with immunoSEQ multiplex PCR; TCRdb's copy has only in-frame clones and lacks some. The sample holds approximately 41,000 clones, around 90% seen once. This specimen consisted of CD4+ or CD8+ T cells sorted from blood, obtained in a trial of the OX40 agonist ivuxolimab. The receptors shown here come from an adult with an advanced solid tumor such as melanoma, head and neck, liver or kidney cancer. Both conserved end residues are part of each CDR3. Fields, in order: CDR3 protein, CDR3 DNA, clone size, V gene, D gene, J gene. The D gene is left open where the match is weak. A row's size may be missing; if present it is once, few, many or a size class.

CASSFSGAEQYF	TGCGCCAGCAGCTTCTCGGGGGCCGAGCAGTACTTC	.	TRBV5-1	.	TRBJ2-7
CASKDRLSTEAFF	TGTGCCAGTAAAGACAGACTCTCCACTGAAGCTTTCTTT	.	TRBV2	.	TRBJ1-1
CASSPSRQGRETQYF	TGTGCCAGCAGTCCCTCCAGACAGGGCCGAGAGACCCAGTACTTC	.	TRBV6-6	TRBD1	TRBJ2-5
CASSFRRGGTDTQYF	TGTGCCAGCAGCTTCAGACGGGGGGGTACAGATACGCAGTATTTT	once	TRBV11-2	TRBD2	TRBJ2-3
CASSPPVTREQYF	TGTGCCAGCAGTCCACCAGTAACGCGGGAGCAGTACTTC	.	TRBV28	TRBD2	TRBJ2-5
CASSSGITDTQYF	TGCGCCAGCAGCTCAGGGATCACAGATACGCAGTATTTT	.	TRBV5-1	.	TRBJ2-3
CASSVDGRISGNTIYF	TGTGCCAGCAGCGTAGATGGACGGATCTCTGGAAACACCATATATTTT	.	TRBV9	.	TRBJ1-3
CASSSGLAGLETQYF	TGTGCCAGCAGCTCCGGACTAGCGGGCCTGGAGACCCAGTACTTC	.	TRBV7-3	TRBD2	TRBJ2-5
CASSYRMNTEAFF	TGTGCCAGCAGTTACCGTATGAACACTGAAGCTTTCTTT	.	TRBV6-5	.	TRBJ1-1
CASSKPGGGETQYF	TGTGCTAGCAGCAAGCCCGGGGGGGGAGAGACCCAGTACTTC	once	TRBV7-7	TRBD2	TRBJ2-5
CASNREKHYGYTF	TGTGCCAGCAACAGGGAAAAACACTATGGCTACACCTTC	.	TRBV2	.	TRBJ1-2
CASSPVVAGLETQYF	TGTGCCAGCAGCCCAGTGGTGGCAGGGCTAGAGACCCAGTACTTC	.	TRBV11-3	.	TRBJ2-5
CASSSSGTAESYEQYF	TGTGCCAGCAGCTCGTCCGGGACGGCCGAATCCTACGAGCAGTACTTC	.	TRBV5-6	.	TRBJ2-7
CASSFDRASYEQYF	TGTGCCAGCAGCTTCGACAGGGCATCCTACGAGCAGTACTTC	.	TRBV7-2	TRBD1	TRBJ2-7
CASNNSPAETQYF	TGTGCCAGCAACAATTCTCCGGCCGAGACCCAGTACTTC	.	TRBV5-6	.	TRBJ2-5
CASSSGEQFF	TGTGCCAGCAGTTCTGGAGAGCAGTTCTTC	.	TRBV6-5	.	TRBJ2-1
CASGLGTAAGPQHF	TGTGCTAGTGGTTTGGGGACAGCCGCAGGGCCCCAGCATTTT	.	TRBV12-5	.	TRBJ1-5
CASSIQGNTGELFF	TGTGCCAGCAGCATACAGGGAAACACCGGGGAGCTGTTTTTT	.	TRBV9	.	TRBJ2-2
CASSQGQGTNSPLHF	TGTGCCAGCAGCCAGGGACAGGGAACTAATTCACCCCTCCACTTT	.	TRBV4-2	TRBD1	TRBJ1-6
CACTDRGHSYEQYF	TGTGCCTGCACCGACAGGGGGCATTCCTACGAGCAGTACTTC	.	TRBV30	TRBD1	TRBJ2-7
CASSSYRAGNSPLHF	TGTGCCAGCAGCTCGTACAGGGCGGGAAATTCACCCCTCCACTTT	few	TRBV11-2	.	TRBJ1-6
CASSVGGGSQATQYF	TGTGCCAGCAGCGTAGGAGGGGGTTCACAGGCTACGCAGTATTTT	.	TRBV9	.	TRBJ2-3